A single sample is the source of the 21 T cell receptor beta chains below, sequenced in a study of T-cell reconstitution after alpha-beta-depleted transplantation in children. Preparation of the TCRbeta library used unique molecular identifiers. TCRdb re-called the PCR reads with MiXCR, one entry per CDR3 protein. The sample has about 300,000 distinct CDR3 sequences, about a tenth seen once; the top ten hold over 6%. The sample was PBMCs, taken before TCRalphabeta/CD19-depleted stem cell transplant. The receptors originated from a boy younger than two with acute myeloid leukemia, due to receive a stem cell transplant.

This clonotype was counted many times. The chain carries TRBV7-2 and TRBJ1-1; 8 bases fit TRBD1. From germline, CDR1 is SGHTA and CDR2 FQGNSA. Trimming removed 1 base from V and 4 bases from J; junction bases left unmatched: 11. The length of the CDR3 is 17 residues. The CDR3: CASSLVSWQGAPTEAFF. CDR3 in DNA: TGTGCCAGCAGCTTAGTAAGTTGGCAGGGGGCGCCCACTGAAGCTTTCTTT.

Many counts were recorded for this clonotype. The chain links TRBV12-3 or TRBV12-4 to TRBJ2-3; TRBD2 matches at 7 bases. The CDR3 runs to 14 residues. V lost 5 bases and J lost 4; bases outside the gene matches: 6. The CDR3 spells CASSPLGRADTQYF. CDR3 in DNA: TGTGCCAGCAGTCCCCTAGGGAGGGCAGATACGCAGTATTTT.

J is TRBJ2-7 and V is TRBV6-5, with no clear D. Trimming pared 2 bases from V and 0 bases from J, leaving 8 bases between. CDR1 is MNHEY and CDR2 is SVGAGI in the germline V gene. The CDR3 has 14 amino acids. The CDR3: CASSYDGVSYEQYF. In DNA, the CDR3 is TGTGCCAGCAGTTACGATGGGGTCTCCTACGAGCAGTACTTC.

This clonotype has at least ten counts. The chain links TRBV29-1 to TRBJ2-7, with a tentative D call TRBD2 (6 bases). The germline V and J ends were trimmed by 3 bases and 3 bases, with 12 bases remaining between them. The CDR3 extends over 13 amino acids. CDR1 and CDR2 (germline): SQVTM, ANQGSEA. CDR3 in DNA: TGCAGCGTTGAGGGCGGGGTCGACTACGAGCAGTACTTC. Translation gives CSVEGGVDYEQYF.

This clonotype was detected ten times or more. The V call is TRBV29-1, the J call TRBJ1-2; D may be TRBD1 (6 bases). Between the trimmed V and J ends, which lost 6 bases and 7 bases, there was a span of 12 bases. Germline CDR1 SQVTM, CDR2 ANQGSEA. The CDR3 extends over 11 amino acids. The chain's CDR3 is CSVAGEGGYTF. CDR3 sequence (DNA): TGCAGCGTCGCAGGGGAGGGTGGCTACACCTTC.

This clonotype was picked up many times. V and J are TRBV15 and TRBJ2-7, with D possibly matching TRBD1 (5 bases). The CDR3 runs to 18 residues. Germline assignment: CDR1 LNHNV and CDR2 YYDKDF (reference sequence). Trimming left V 0 bases short and J 3 bases short, with 21 bases between. The CDR3 is CATSRDPRTYEINYEQYF. The DNA of the CDR3 is TGTGCCACCAGCAGAGATCCCAGGACATACGAAATCAACTACGAGCAGTACTTC.

This clonotype was counted ten times or more. The genes are TRBV20-1 and TRBJ1-5; 9 bases are shared with TRBD1. CDR3 length: 16 amino acids. The germline gives CDR1 DFQATT, CDR2 SNEGSKA (reference sequence). Unmatched junction bases numbered 10, after V lost 7 bases and J lost 0 bases. Here the CDR3 reads CSVLDRGGNSNQPQHF. CDR3 DNA sequence: TGCAGTGTTCTGGACAGGGGAGGCAATAGCAATCAGCCCCAGCATTTT.

The sample holds many counts of this clonotype. This rearrangement joins TRBV10-3 to TRBJ2-7; TRBD1 is a possible D gene (6 bases). CDR1 is ENHRY and CDR2 is SYGVKD in the germline V gene. The CDR3 consists of 12 residues. Trimming cost V 6 bases and J 0 bases, with 6 bases left between them. For the CDR3, the DNA is TGTGCCATCAGGGACAGCTCCTACGAGCAGTACTTC. Translation gives CAIRDSSYEQYF.

This clonotype came up many times. The chain recombines TRBV5-1 with TRBJ2-3, with 10 positions matching TRBD2. Germline lookup yields CDR1 SGHRS and CDR2 YFSETQ. The junction had 8 bases not matched to a gene; V was cut back by 1 base and J by 3 bases. CDR3 length: 17 residues. The CDR3 region is CASSLMSGGAGTDTQYF. For the CDR3, the DNA is TGCGCCAGCAGCTTGATGAGCGGGGGGGCAGGAACAGATACGCAGTATTTT.

A remark on this clonotype: The conserved closing phenylalanine or tryptophan is absent in this CDR3, likely reflecting a read error. The chain employs TRBV7-7 and TRBJ1-5, with a weak D call TRBD1 (6 bases). Trimming removed 1 base from V and 1 base from J, with 17 bases in between. The CDR3 sequence is 18 residues long. Germline CDR1 is SSHAT and CDR2 is FNYEAQ (reference sequence). CDR3 sequence (DNA): TGTGCCAGCAGCTTAGAGCTAGGGGATGACAGGAGCAATCAGCCCCAGCATCTT. It codes for CASSLELGDDRSNQPQHL.

This clonotype was seen at least ten times. The rearrangement joins TRBV9 to TRBJ2-2; TRBD1 might be the D (5 bases). V lost 4 bases to trimming and J lost 1 base, with 11 bases between them. From germline, CDR1 is SGDLS and CDR2 YYNGEE. The CDR3 extends over 15 amino acids. CDR3 coding DNA: TGTGCCAGCAGCCCCCGCAGGGTGAACACCGGGGAGCTGTTTTTT. It codes for CASSPRRVNTGELFF.

The V and J genes are TRBV5-6 and TRBJ2-4; D call uncertain. The CDR3 extends over 16 amino acids. The germline gives CDR1 SGHDT, CDR2 YYEEEE. V was pared by 0 bases and J by 0 bases, with 10 bases between. The CDR3 loop is CASSLVGELAKNIQYF. The CDR3 nucleotides read TGTGCCAGCAGCTTGGTAGGAGAGCTAGCCAAAAACATTCAGTACTTC.

This clonotype was seen at least ten times. The rearrangement uses TRBV2 and TRBJ1-5, with D uncertain. CDR3 length: 16 amino acids. Deletions cut 3 bases from V and 5 bases from J, with 17 bases between. Per the germline V gene, CDR1 is SNHLY and CDR2 is FYNNEI. CDR3 DNA sequence: TGTGCCAGCAGTGACGGAAGGACTGGGTGGGATCAGCCCCAGCATTTT. Its protein product is CASSDGRTGWDQPQHF. Full variable domain (missing parts from reference TRBV2 and TRBJ1-5): EPEVTQTPSHQVTQMGQEVILRCVPISNHLYFYWYRQILGQKVEFLVSFYNNEISEKSEIFDDQFSVERPDGSNFTLKIRSTKLEDSAMYFCASSDGRTGWDQPQHFGDGTRLSIL.

The chain joins TRBV28 to TRBJ2-5, with 12 bases aligning to TRBD1. Trimming removed 4 bases from V and 7 bases from J; junction bases left unmatched: 7. Germline V CDR1 and CDR2: MDHEN, SYDVKM. CDR3 size: 15 residues. The CDR3 region is CASSSGTGGTGTQYF. As DNA, the CDR3 is TGTGCCAGCAGTTCCGGGACAGGGGGCACGGGGACCCAGTACTTC.

The chain combines TRBV18 with TRBJ2-5; D remains unclear. The germline V and J ends were trimmed by 2 bases and 1 base, with 5 bases remaining between them. This CDR3 has 13 amino acids. Germline V gene sequence: CDR1 KGHSH, CDR2 LQKENI. The CDR3 DNA reads TGTGCCAGCTCACCAATTGTCCAAGAGACCCAGTACTTC. It yields the protein CASSPIVQETQYF.

Many counts were recorded for this clonotype. This sequence joins TRBV7-2 and TRBJ2-7; D is undetermined. Trimming shortened V by 5 bases and J by 2 bases, and 16 bases separated the two germline ends. The length of the CDR3 is 15 residues. CDR1 and CDR2 (germline): SGHTA, FQGNSA. The chain's CDR3 is CASSDTTFGAYEQYF. CDR3 in DNA: TGTGCCAGCAGCGATACGACTTTTGGCGCCTACGAGCAGTACTTC.

The gene calls are TRBV18 and TRBJ2-2, with TRBD2 matching over 13 bases. The CDR3 sequence is 17 residues long. Germline CDR1 is KGHSH and CDR2 is LQKENI. V lost 8 bases, J lost 5 bases, and 11 bases stayed unmatched. CDR3: CASDGGLAGVVTGELFF. The DNA of the CDR3 is TGTGCCAGCGACGGAGGACTAGCGGGAGTAGTGACCGGGGAGCTGTTTTTT.

This clonotype was recorded at least ten times. The CDR3 DNA reads TGTGCCAGCAGCCCACGCCTAGTGTCGATATTGAATGAGCAGTTCTTC. It codes for CASSPRLVSILNEQFF. The chain uses TRBV7-8 and TRBJ2-1; D is ambiguous. The CDR3 sequence is 16 residues long. Germline V gene data show CDR1 as SGHVS and CDR2 as FQNEAQ. V gave up 5 bases and J gave up 7 bases, with 21 bases separating them.

In this sample, this clonotype turned up many times. The J gene is TRBJ2-5, the V gene TRBV5-1; D uncertain. The germline V gene has CDR1 SGHRS and CDR2 YFSETQ. The CDR3 covers 12 residues. Trimming took 0 bases from V and 9 from J, leaving 9 bases between them. The CDR3: CASSLGLEAQYF. The CDR3 nucleotides read TGCGCCAGCAGCTTGGGGCTCGAGGCCCAGTACTTC.

This clonotype has at least ten counts. The chain uses TRBV10-2 and TRBJ1-2; D ambiguous. The V end lost 2 bases, the J end lost 1 base, and 14 bases lay between the germline ends. The CDR3 is 16 amino acids. CDR1 is WSHSY and CDR2 is SAAADI in the germline V gene. The DNA of the CDR3 is TGCGCCAGCAGTGAGGGGATTAGGTTCCTTAACTATGGCTACACCTTC. It yields the protein CASSEGIRFLNYGYTF.

This clonotype showed up many times. The CDR3 DNA is TGCAGCGTTGGATTTGACAGGGTGGGCAATCAGCCCCAGCATTTT. Translation: CSVGFDRVGNQPQHF. V and J are TRBV29-1 and TRBJ1-5; 7 nucleotides align to TRBD1. Germline CDR1 reads SQVTM; CDR2 reads ANQGSEA. The V gene end was trimmed by 4 bases and the J gene end by 2 bases; junction bases not matched to a gene: 8. The CDR3 sequence is 15 residues long.